This T cell receptor beta chain emerged from a study of blood T cell repertoires in COVID-19. As for this clone: A read error is the likely source, as a far larger clone sits one nucleotide away.

How the authors handled the data: Estimation of nucleated cell counts relied on the amplification of reference gene primers. Assay: immunoSEQ multiplex PCR; the TCRdb copy retains only in-frame clones and omits some. From that table come the V and J calls and clone size; the DNA was used to work out D and trimming. The table shows approximately 280,000 clones, with 70% to 90% occurring only once. Trimming cost V 2 bases and J 2 bases; bases outside gene matches: 1. CDR1 MGHDK and CDR2 SYGVNS come from the germline V gene. The CDR3 is 15 amino acids. This sequence originates from a man aged 18 to 30 with active or convalescent COVID-19. Material for sequencing was peripheral blood. V gene TRBV25-1 combines with J gene TRBJ2-5, with 11 positions matching TRBD2. In nucleotides, the CDR3 is TGTGCCAGCAGTGAAATAGCGGGGGGGCAAGAGACCCAGTACTTC. Translating gives CASSEIAGGQETQYF.